This is a list of T cell receptor beta chains from one sample in a study of long-term antiretroviral therapy in people with HIV. Some clones are missing from TCRdb's copy, which holds only in-frame ones; the method was immunoSEQ multiplex PCR. The sample carries about 25,000 clones, around 86% recorded once. The input for sequencing was unsorted PBMCs, taken 2.9 years after starting antiretroviral therapy. The receptors originated from a man aged 45-65 years with HIV. The CDR3 runs from the conserved cysteine through the conserved F or W. The D gene is left open where the match is weak. Clone size is stated in some rows and not others, as once, few, many or a class when expanded.

abundance,v_gene,d_gene,j_gene,CDR3nt,CDR3aa
NA,TRBV6-1,NA,TRBJ1-6,TGTGCCAGCAGCCGACCTGAGGGCCCGGCCCTCCACTTT,CASSRPEGPALHF
NA,TRBV19,NA,TRBJ1-1,TGTGCCAGTAGTACCCCCGGGAGTGAAGCTTTCTTT,CASSTPGSEAFF
NA,TRBV7-9,NA,TRBJ2-7,TGTGCCAGCAGCTTTTCGCTTGGAGAGCAGTACTTC,CASSFSLGEQYF
NA,TRBV4-3,NA,TRBJ2-3,TGCGCCAGCAGCCAAGATGGGGGAAGGGCCAACACAGATACGCAGTATTTT,CASSQDGGRANTDTQYF
NA,TRBV7-2,TRBD2,TRBJ2-7,TGTGCCAGCAGCTTAGGGGAGGGGCCCTACGAGCAGTACTTC,CASSLGEGPYEQYF
few,TRBV28,NA,TRBJ2-7,TGTGCCAGCACATCGGCCGGGTACGAGCAGTACTTC,CASTSAGYEQYF
NA,TRBV4-1,NA,TRBJ2-5,TGCGCCAGCAGCCAAGAGGAGGGACAGACGCCTCGATACGGCGTGGGGACCCAGTACTTC,CASSQEEGQTPRYGVGTQYF
NA,TRBV6-5,TRBD1,TRBJ1-1,TGTGCCAGCAGTTACTCAGGGGGCCCTGAAGCTTTCTTT,CASSYSGGPEAFF
NA,TRBV28,NA,TRBJ1-4,TGTGCCAGCAGTACCTCATTCGGGATCTCACCCGATGAAAAACTGTTTTTT,CASSTSFGISPDEKLFF
NA,TRBV9,NA,TRBJ1-5,TGTGCCAGCAGCGTAGGGGATAGCAATCAGCCCCAGCATTTT,CASSVGDSNQPQHF
NA,TRBV15,NA,TRBJ1-1,TGTGCCACCAGCAGAGATGGGGGCAAAGCTTTCTTT,CATSRDGGKAFF
NA,TRBV19,TRBD2,TRBJ2-3,TGTGCCAGTAGTATTGGACTAGCACGCACAGATACGCAGTATTTT,CASSIGLARTDTQYF
NA,TRBV7-2,NA,TRBJ1-2,TGTGCCAGCAGCTTAGTTCTGACGGACTATGGCTACACCTTC,CASSLVLTDYGYTF
NA,TRBV9,NA,TRBJ2-7,TGTGCCAGCAGCGGCGGGGGCGGTTACGAGCAGTACTTC,CASSGGGGYEQYF
NA,TRBV6-1,NA,TRBJ2-3,TGTGCCAGCAGTGAGGTAGTAGTGTTGACGCAGTATTTT,CASSEVVVLTQYF
NA,TRBV29-1,NA,TRBJ1-4,TGCAGCGTTGAATCCAGGGCTAATGAAAAACTGTTTTTT,CSVESRANEKLFF
few,TRBV19,NA,TRBJ2-5,TGTGCCAGTAGTGACCCCAGAGGGTCGGAGACCCAGTACTTC,CASSDPRGSETQYF
NA,TRBV28,TRBD1,TRBJ1-3,TGTGCCAGCAGTTTACCAGGGGGACCGAGAAACACCATATATTTT,CASSLPGGPRNTIYF